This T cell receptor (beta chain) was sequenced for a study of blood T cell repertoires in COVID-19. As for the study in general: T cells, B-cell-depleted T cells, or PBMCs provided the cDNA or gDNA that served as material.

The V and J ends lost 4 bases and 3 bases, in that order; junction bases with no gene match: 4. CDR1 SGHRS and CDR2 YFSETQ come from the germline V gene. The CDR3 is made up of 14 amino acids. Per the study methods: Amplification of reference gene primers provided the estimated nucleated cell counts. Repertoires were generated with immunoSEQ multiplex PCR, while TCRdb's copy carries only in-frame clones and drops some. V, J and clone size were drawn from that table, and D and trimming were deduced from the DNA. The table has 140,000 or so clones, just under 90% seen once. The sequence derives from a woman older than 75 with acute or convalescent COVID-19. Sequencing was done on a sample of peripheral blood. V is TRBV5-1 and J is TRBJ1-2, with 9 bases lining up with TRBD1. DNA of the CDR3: TGCGCCAGCAGCCCCCGGACAGGGGACTATGGCTACACCTTC. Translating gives CASSPRTGDYGYTF.